A single TCR beta chain is shown here with its context. One entry per CDR3 protein results from TCRdb running MiXCR on the 5' RACE reads. In the table there are about 340,000 distinct CDR3 sequences, 7.5% to 9% of which are singletons. Deletions cut 7 bases from V and 3 bases from J, with 16 bases between. CDR3 length: 15 residues. Per the germline V gene, CDR1 is MNHNS and CDR2 is SASEGT. The entry originates in a study of T cells after yellow fever vaccination. V gene TRBV6-1 combines with J gene TRBJ1-5, with unresolved D. The TCR was taken from a man in his late teens or twenties who received the YFV17D yellow fever vaccine. The sequenced sample was PBMCs, obtained on the day of the first yellow fever vaccination. The DNA for the CDR3 is TGTGCCAGCACAGGTGCTACCAATTTCAATCAGCCCCAGCATTTT. It specifies CASTGATNFNQPQHF.